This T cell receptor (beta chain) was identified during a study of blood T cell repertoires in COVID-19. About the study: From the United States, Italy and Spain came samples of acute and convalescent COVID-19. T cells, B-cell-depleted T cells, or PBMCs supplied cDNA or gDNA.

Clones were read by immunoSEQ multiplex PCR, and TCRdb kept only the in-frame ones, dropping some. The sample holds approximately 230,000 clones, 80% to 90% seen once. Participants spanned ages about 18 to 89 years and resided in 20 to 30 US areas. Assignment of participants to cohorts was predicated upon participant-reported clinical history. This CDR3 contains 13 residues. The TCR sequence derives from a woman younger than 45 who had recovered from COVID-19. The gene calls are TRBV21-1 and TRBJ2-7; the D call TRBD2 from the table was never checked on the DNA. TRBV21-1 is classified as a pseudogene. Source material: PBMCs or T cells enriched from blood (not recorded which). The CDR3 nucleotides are TGTGAACAAGGCCCCGGGAGGGCCAACGAGCAGTACTTC. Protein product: CEQGPGRANEQYF.